The present entry profiles one T cell receptor beta chain with its context. Its target is unknown. Measured with immunoSEQ multiplex PCR; TCRdb has only the in-frame clones, and not every one. This sample carries 150,000 to 200,000 clones, 85% to 95% of them seen once, and the ten largest clones take approximately 0.6%. The data stem from a study of T cell responses to AZD1222 COVID-19 vaccine. Study-wide results and limits: There were repertoire samples only from the period after the peak T cell response.

The V and J ends lost 7 bases and 6 bases respectively, with 7 bases between them. The CDR3 sequence is 11 residues long. CDR1 is MNHEY, CDR2 SVGAGI, per germline. The clonotype was recovered from an adult in good health. The sequences come from peripheral blood, collected on day 0 of AZD1222 vaccination. The V and J genes are TRBV6-5 and TRBJ1-5, with a weak D call TRBD1 (5 bases). The CDR3 loop reads CASNRGQPQHF. CDR3 nucleotides: TGTGCCAGCAATAGGGGTCAGCCCCAGCATTTT.